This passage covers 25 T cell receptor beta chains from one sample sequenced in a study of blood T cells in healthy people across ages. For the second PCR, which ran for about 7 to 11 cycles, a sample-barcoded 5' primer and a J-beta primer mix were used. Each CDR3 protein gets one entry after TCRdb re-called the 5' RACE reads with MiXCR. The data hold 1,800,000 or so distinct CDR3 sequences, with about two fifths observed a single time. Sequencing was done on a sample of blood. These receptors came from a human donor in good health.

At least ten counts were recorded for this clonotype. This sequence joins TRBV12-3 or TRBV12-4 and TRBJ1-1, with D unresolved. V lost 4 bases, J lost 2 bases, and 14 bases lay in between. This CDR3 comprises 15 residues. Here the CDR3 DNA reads TGTGCCAGCAGTTCTGGCCCCCCAGCTAACACTGAAGCTTTCTTT. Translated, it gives CASSSGPPANTEAFF.

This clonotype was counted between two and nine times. The CDR3 protein is CSGGARRATDTQYF. The CDR3 DNA sequence: TGCAGCGGGGGGGCCCGGAGAGCGACAGATACGCAGTATTTT. The chain links TRBV29-1 to TRBJ2-3; D assignment may be TRBD1 or TRBD2 (6 bases each). Deletions cut 7 bases from V and 3 bases from J, with 17 bases between. The CDR3 sequence is 14 residues long. Germline CDR1 and CDR2: SQVTM and ANQGSEA.

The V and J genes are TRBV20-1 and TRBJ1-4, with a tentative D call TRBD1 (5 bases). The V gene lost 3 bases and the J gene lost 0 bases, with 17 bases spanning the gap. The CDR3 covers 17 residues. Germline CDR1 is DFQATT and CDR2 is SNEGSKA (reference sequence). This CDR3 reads CSASRTAGLATNEKLFF. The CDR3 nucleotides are TGCAGTGCTAGTAGGACTGCAGGGCTAGCAACTAATGAAAAACTGTTTTTT.

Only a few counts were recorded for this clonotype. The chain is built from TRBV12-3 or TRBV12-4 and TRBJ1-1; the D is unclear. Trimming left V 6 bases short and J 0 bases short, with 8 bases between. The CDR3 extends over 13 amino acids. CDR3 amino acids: CASRFGLNTEAFF. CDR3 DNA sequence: TGTGCCAGCAGGTTCGGATTGAACACTGAAGCTTTCTTT.

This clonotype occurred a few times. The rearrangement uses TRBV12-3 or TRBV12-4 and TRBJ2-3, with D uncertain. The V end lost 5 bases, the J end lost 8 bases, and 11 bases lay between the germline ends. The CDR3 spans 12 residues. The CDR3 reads CASSTGLGTQYF. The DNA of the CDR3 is TGTGCCAGCAGTACGGGCTTGGGTACGCAGTATTTT.

The CDR3 reads CATSLGQSQGYGNQPQHF. The CDR3 coding sequence is TGTGCCACCAGTTTAGGTCAGTCGCAGGGTTATGGCAATCAGCCCCAGCATTTT. The J gene is TRBJ1-5, the V gene TRBV24-1, with D perhaps TRBD1 (5 bases). The germline CDR1 and CDR2 sequences are KGHDR and SFDVKD. V lost 6 bases and J 2 bases, leaving 22 bases between the germline ends. The CDR3 runs to 18 residues.

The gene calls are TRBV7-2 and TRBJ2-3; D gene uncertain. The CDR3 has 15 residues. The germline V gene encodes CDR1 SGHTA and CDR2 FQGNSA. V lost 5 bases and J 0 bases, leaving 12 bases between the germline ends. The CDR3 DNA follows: TGTGCCAGCAGCGTAATGATAGGGAGCACAGATACGCAGTATTTT. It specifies CASSVMIGSTDTQYF.

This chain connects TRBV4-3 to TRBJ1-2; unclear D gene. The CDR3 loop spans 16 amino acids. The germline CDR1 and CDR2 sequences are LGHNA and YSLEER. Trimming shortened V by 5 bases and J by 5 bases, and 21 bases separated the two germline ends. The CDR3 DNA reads TGCGCCAGCAGCTTCCTTGAAGGCACCCTGGAGTATGGCTACACCTTC. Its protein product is CASSFLEGTLEYGYTF.

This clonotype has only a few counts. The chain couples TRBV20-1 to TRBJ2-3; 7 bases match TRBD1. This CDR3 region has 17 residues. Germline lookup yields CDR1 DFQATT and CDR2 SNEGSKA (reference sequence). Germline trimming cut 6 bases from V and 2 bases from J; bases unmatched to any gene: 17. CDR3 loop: CSAADQGGAGTTDTQYF. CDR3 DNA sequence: TGCAGTGCAGCCGACCAAGGGGGCGCAGGTACCACAGATACGCAGTATTTT.

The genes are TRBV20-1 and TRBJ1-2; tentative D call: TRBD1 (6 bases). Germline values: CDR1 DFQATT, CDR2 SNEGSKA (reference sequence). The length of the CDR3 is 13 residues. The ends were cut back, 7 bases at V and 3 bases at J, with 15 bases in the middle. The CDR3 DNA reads TGCAGTGTTATAACAGGGATTGACTATGGCTACACCTTC. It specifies CSVITGIDYGYTF.

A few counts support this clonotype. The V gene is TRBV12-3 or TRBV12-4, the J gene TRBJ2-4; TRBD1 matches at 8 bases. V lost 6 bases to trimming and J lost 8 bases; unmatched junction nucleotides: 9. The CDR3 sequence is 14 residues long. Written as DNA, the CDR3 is TGTGCCAGCAGCTCTCCAGGGGGCGCGTACATTCAGTACTTC. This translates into CASSSPGGAYIQYF.

CDR3 DNA sequence: TGTGCCAGCAACCAGGGGAGCTCCTACAATGAGCAGTTCTTC. This translates into CASNQGSSYNEQFF. The genes are TRBV9 and TRBJ2-1; D might be TRBD1 (6 bases). The CDR3 consists of 14 residues. Looked up from germline, CDR1 is SGDLS and CDR2 is YYNGEE. Deletions cut 6 bases from V and 0 bases from J, with 10 bases between.

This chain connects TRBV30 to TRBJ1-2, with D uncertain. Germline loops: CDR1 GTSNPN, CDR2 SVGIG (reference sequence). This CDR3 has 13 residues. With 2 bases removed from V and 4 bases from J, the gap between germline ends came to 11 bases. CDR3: CAWSFGLSYGYTF. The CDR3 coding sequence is TGTGCCTGGAGTTTCGGGTTGTCCTATGGCTACACCTTC.

CDR3 in amino acids: CASSPGTAKTEETQYF. The CDR3 DNA reads as TGTGCCAGCAGCCCCGGGACGGCCAAGACGGAGGAGACCCAGTACTTC. The V call is TRBV11-1, the J call TRBJ2-5; D tentatively reads TRBD1 or TRBD2 (5 bases each). V was trimmed by 5 bases and J by 5 bases, leaving 21 bases between them. Germline V gene lookup returns CDR1 SGHAT and CDR2 FQDESV (reference sequence). This CDR3 has 16 residues.

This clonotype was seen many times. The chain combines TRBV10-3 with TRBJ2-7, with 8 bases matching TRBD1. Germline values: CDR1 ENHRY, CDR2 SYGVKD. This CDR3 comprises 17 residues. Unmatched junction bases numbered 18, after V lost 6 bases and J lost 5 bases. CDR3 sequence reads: CAISTLTGDRRHHEQYF. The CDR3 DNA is TGTGCCATCAGCACCTTGACAGGGGACCGCCGTCACCACGAGCAGTACTTC.

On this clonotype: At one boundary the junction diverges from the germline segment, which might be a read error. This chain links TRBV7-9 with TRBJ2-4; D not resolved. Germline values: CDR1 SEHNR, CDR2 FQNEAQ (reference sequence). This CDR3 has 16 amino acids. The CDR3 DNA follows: TGTACCAGCAGCTTAGGGTGGGCGCACAGCCAAAACATTCAGTACTTC. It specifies CTSSLGWAHSQNIQYF.

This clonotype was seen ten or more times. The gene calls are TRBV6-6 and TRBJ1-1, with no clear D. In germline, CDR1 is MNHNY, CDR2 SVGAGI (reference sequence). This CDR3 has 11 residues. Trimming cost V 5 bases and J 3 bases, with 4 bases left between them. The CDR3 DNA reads TGTGCCAGCAGTCGTTACACTGAAGCTTTCTTT. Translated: CASSRYTEAFF.

CDR3 DNA: TGCAGCGTTGAGCCCATGGACGCTGAAGCTTTCTTT. Its translation is CSVEPMDAEAFF. This chain connects TRBV29-1 to TRBJ1-1; D call uncertain. CDR1 is SQVTM, CDR2 ANQGSEA, per germline. This CDR3 is 12 amino acids long. V shed 3 bases and J shed 6 bases, with 11 bases lying between them.

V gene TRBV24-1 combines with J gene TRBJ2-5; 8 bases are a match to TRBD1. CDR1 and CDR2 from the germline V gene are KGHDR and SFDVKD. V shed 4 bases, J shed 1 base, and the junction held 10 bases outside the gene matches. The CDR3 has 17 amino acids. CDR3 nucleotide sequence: TGTGCCACCAGTGACCCTCCTCAGGGGGCCTTCCAAGAGACCCAGTACTTC. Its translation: CATSDPPQGAFQETQYF.

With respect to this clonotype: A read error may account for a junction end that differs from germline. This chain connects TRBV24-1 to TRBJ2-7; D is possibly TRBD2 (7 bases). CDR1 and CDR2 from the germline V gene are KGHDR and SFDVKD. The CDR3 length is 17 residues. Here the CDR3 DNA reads TGTGCCACCAGTGACTCCCATCGGGGGGCGGGGTCCTACGAGCAGTACTTT. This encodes CATSDSHRGAGSYEQYF.

The CDR3, as DNA: TGTGCCAGCACCATGGGGGGGATCCAAGAGACCCAGTACTTC. It is translated as CASTMGGIQETQYF. This chain links TRBV7-2 with TRBJ2-5, with 7 bases aligning to TRBD2. There are 14 residues in the CDR3. Germline V gene sequence: CDR1 SGHTA, CDR2 FQGNSA. V lost 7 bases to trimming and J lost 1 base; unmatched junction nucleotides: 6.

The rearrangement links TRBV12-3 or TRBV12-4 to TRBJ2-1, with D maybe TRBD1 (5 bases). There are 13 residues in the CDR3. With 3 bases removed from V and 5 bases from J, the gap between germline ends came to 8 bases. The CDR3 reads CASSLARDNEQFF. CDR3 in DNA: TGTGCCAGCAGTTTGGCCAGGGACAATGAGCAGTTCTTC.

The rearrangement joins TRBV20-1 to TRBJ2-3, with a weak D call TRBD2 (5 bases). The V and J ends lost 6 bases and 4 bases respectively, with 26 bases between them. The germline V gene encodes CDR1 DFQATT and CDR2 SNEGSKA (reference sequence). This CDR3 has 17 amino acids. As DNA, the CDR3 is TGCAGTGCCCAGGAGGTGTTTGGAACAGTCTTCTCAGATACGCAGTATTTT. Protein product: CSAQEVFGTVFSDTQYF.

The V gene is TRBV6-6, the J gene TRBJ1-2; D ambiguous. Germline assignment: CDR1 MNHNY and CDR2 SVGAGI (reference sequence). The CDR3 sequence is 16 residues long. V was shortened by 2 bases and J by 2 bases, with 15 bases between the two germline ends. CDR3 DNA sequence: TGTGCCAGCAGTTACGGCTCCGAGGGTACAAACTATGGCTACACCTTC. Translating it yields CASSYGSEGTNYGYTF.

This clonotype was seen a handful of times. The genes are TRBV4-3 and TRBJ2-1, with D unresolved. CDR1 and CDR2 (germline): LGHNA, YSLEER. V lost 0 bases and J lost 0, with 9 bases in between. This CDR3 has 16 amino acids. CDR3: CASSQDGFYSYNEQFF. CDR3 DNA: TGCGCCAGCAGCCAAGATGGCTTCTACTCCTACAATGAGCAGTTCTTC.